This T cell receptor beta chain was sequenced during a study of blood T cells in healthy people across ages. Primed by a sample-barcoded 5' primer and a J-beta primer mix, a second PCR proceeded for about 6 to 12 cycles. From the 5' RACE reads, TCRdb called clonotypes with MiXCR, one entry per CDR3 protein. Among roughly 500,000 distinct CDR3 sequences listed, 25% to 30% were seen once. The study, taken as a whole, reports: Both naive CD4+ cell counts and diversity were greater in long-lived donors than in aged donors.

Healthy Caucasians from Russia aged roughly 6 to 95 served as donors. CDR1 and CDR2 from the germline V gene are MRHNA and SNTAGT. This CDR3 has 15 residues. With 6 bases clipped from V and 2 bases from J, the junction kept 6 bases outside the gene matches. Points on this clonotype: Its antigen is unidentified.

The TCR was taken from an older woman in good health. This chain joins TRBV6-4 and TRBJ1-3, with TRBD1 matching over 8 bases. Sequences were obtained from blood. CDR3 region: CASSETGAAGNTIYF. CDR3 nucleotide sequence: TGTGCCAGCAGCGAGACAGGGGCGGCTGGAAACACCATATATTTT.